The clone carrying this T cell receptor beta chain was found a few times. As yet, its antigen is unknown. CDR1 and CDR2 (germline): DFQATT, SNEGSKA (reference sequence). Unmatched junction bases numbered 11, after V lost 6 bases and J lost 1 base. The CDR3 sequence is 16 residues long. The data are from a study of T-cell reconstitution after alpha-beta-depleted transplantation in children. Library preparation (for TCRbeta) was performed with unique molecular identifiers. A single record per CDR3 protein comes from TCRdb applying MiXCR to the PCR reads. This table holds approximately 520,000 distinct CDR3 sequences, more than 9.5% found once. Broader study findings: Surviving recipient T cells and thymic progenitors accounted for the high day-60 TCRbeta diversity observed in some patients. Expanded graft clones, several hundred of them, were reportedly the source of alpha-beta T cells about two months after transplant.

The V and J genes are TRBV20-1 and TRBJ1-1; TRBD1 agrees at 10 bases. The material was PBMCs, mostly from graft donor cells, obtained 180 days after TCRalphabeta/CD19-depleted stem cell transplant. The receptor was isolated from a female patient aged 2-15 years who had a stem cell transplant for aplastic anemia, so the T cells may come from the graft donor. The CDR3 nucleotides read TGCAGTGCCTCCGGGACAGGGGCCGCGGCGAACACTGAAGCTTTCTTT. This translates into CSASGTGAAANTEAFF.